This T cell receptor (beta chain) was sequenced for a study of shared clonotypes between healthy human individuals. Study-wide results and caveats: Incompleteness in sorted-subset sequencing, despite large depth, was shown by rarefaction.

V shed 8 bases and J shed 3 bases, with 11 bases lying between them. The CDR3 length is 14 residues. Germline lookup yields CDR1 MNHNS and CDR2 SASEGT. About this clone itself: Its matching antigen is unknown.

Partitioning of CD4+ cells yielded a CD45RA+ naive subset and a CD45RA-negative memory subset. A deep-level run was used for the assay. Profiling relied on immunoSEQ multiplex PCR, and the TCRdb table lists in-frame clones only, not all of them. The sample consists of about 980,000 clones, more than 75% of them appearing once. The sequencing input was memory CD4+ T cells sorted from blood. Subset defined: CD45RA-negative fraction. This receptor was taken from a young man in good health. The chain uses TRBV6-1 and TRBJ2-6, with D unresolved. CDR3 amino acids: CASRAVVGANVLTF. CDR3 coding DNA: TGTGCCAGCCGTGCGGTAGTTGGGGCCAACGTCCTGACTTTC.